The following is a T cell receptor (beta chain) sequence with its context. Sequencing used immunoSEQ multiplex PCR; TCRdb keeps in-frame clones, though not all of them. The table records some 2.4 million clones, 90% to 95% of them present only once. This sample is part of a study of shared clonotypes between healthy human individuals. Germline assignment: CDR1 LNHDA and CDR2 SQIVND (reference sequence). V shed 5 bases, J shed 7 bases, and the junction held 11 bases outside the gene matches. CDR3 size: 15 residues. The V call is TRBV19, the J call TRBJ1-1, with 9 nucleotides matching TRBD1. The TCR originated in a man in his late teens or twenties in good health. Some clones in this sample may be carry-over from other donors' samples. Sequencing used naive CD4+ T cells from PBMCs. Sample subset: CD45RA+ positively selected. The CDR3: CASSSIGQGWNEAFF. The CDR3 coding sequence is TGTGCCAGTAGTTCAATCGGACAGGGGTGGAATGAAGCTTTCTTT.